These 24 T cell receptor beta chains came from one sample sequenced in a study of technical replicates of blood from several donors. The protocol was immunoSEQ multiplex PCR, while the TCRdb copy is restricted to in-frame clones and leaves out a portion. The sample lists about 14,000 clones; 70% to 80% were seen once. Sequenced input: PBMCs. These receptors originate from a human donor in good health.

The V gene is TRBV28, the J gene TRBJ2-7, with TRBD2 matching 7 bases. This CDR3 contains 13 residues. Germline CDR1 reads MDHEN; CDR2 reads SYDVKM. V lost 3 bases to trimming and J lost 5 bases; unmatched junction nucleotides: 4. The DNA for the CDR3 is TGTGCCAGCAGTTTGGGAGGGTACCACGAGCAGTACTTC. Residues: CASSLGGYHEQYF.

The chain uses TRBV6-1 and TRBJ2-3, with 7 bases fitting TRBD1. From germline, CDR1 is MNHNS and CDR2 SASEGT. After removal of 7 bases from V and 2 bases from J, the junction contained 9 bases not matched to a gene. CDR3 size: 15 residues. The CDR3 loop reads CASIPGQVLTDTQYF. In DNA, the CDR3 is TGTGCCAGCATCCCCGGACAGGTACTCACAGATACGCAGTATTTT.

This chain joins TRBV7-2 and TRBJ2-1, with 10 bases matching TRBD2. The ends lost 5 bases at V and 6 bases at J; junction bases unmatched: 7. Germline CDR1 reads SGHTA; CDR2 reads FQGNSA. This CDR3 comprises 15 residues. This CDR3 is CASSIIAGGFNEQFF. The CDR3 DNA reads TGTGCCAGCAGCATTATAGCGGGAGGCTTCAATGAGCAGTTCTTC.

The chain has TRBV10-3 and TRBJ1-1, with 8 positions matching TRBD1. The ends lost 6 bases at V and 3 bases at J; junction bases unmatched: 18. This CDR3 comprises 18 residues. Germline-derived CDR1 and CDR2 are ENHRY and SYGVKD. The CDR3 DNA reads TGTGCCATCAGGGGGCCAGGGGGCCTATCTGCCGGGGACACTGAAGCTTTCTTT. Its protein product is CAIRGPGGLSAGDTEAFF.

This chain connects TRBV10-3 to TRBJ1-2; 9 bases agree with TRBD1. Per germline, CDR1 ENHRY and CDR2 SYGVKD. Losses at the gene ends were 7 bases for V and 2 bases for J; bases not matched to a gene: 2. The CDR3 spans 13 residues. The CDR3 nucleotides are TGTGCCATCAACGGACAGGGGAACTATGGCTACACCTTC. Amino acid sequence: CAINGQGNYGYTF.

The J gene is TRBJ1-3, the V gene TRBV15; D is unresolved. The CDR3 extends over 12 amino acids. Trimming removed 0 bases at V and 11 bases at J, with 8 bases between. CDR1 is LNHNV and CDR2 is YYDKDF in the germline V gene (reference sequence). The CDR3, as DNA: TGTGCCACCAGCAGAGATCGCGGCGCCATATATTTT. Its protein product is CATSRDRGAIYF.

The gene calls are TRBV2 and TRBJ1-5; possibly TRBD1 for D (5 bases). Germline CDR1 reads SNHLY; CDR2 reads FYNNEI. V shed 1 base and J shed 1 base, with 14 bases lying between them. This CDR3 contains 17 residues. In DNA form, the CDR3 reads TGTGCCAGCAGTGAAGAAATTGGGGCGACCAGCAATCAGCCCCAGCATTTT. This translates into CASSEEIGATSNQPQHF.

This clone occurred once. The chain combines TRBV27 with TRBJ2-6, with 7 bases matching TRBD2. V lost 6 bases, J lost 0 bases, and 2 bases stayed unmatched. The CDR3 runs 15 residues. Per germline, CDR1 MNHEY and CDR2 SMNVEV (reference sequence). The CDR3: CASSRLASGANVLTF. The CDR3 bases are TGTGCCAGCAGCCGACTAGCCTCTGGGGCCAACGTCCTGACTTTC.

The V and J genes are TRBV5-1 and TRBJ2-5; a weak D match, TRBD2 (5 bases). This CDR3 is 22 amino acids long. The V end lost 3 bases, the J end lost 2 bases, and 35 bases lay between the germline ends. The germline V gene has CDR1 SGHRS and CDR2 YFSETQ. In DNA, the CDR3 is TGCGCCAGCAGCTACCGGGTACAACTCTTGACGGGGTGGGCTACGGAACAAGAGACCCAGTACTTC. Translation: CASSYRVQLLTGWATEQETQYF.

This clone was picked up a small number of times. The chain has TRBV5-1 and TRBJ1-4; weak D call: TRBD1 (6 bases). V was trimmed by 4 bases and J by 5 bases, leaving 15 bases between them. The CDR3 loop spans 15 amino acids. Germline V gene lookup returns CDR1 SGHRS and CDR2 YFSETQ. The CDR3 reads CASSPQQGPNEKLFF. Here the CDR3 DNA reads TGCGCCAGCAGCCCGCAACAGGGACCAAATGAAAAACTGTTTTTT.

The rearrangement joins TRBV7-8 to TRBJ1-2, with unresolved D. V was trimmed by 6 bases and J by 3 bases, leaving 8 bases between them. There are 12 residues in the CDR3. Germline CDR1 is SGHVS and CDR2 is FQNEAQ. This CDR3 is CASSPRDYGYTF. CDR3 nucleotide sequence: TGTGCCAGCAGTCCCCGGGACTATGGCTACACCTTC.

This chain connects TRBV11-2 to TRBJ2-7, with 7 bases fitting TRBD1. The V gene end was trimmed by 1 base and the J gene end by 4 bases; junction bases not matched to a gene: 10. This CDR3 comprises 16 residues. Per germline, CDR1 SGHAT and CDR2 FQNNGV. CDR3 bases: TGTGCCAGCAGCTTAGTGGCCGGGACAGCCGTATACGAGCAGTACTTC. Translation gives CASSLVAGTAVYEQYF. Drawing the rest from reference TRBV11-2 and TRBJ2-7, the complete variable domain is EAGVAQSPRYKIIEKRQSVAFWCNPISGHATLYWYQQILGQGPKLLIQFQNNGVVDDSQLPKDRFSAERLKGVDSTLKIQPAKLEDSAVYLCASSLVAGTAVYEQYFGPGTRLTVT.

The table lists this clone with a few counts. V and J are TRBV25-1 and TRBJ1-1; TRBD1 is a possible D gene (6 bases). In germline, CDR1 is MGHDK, CDR2 SYGVNS. CDR3 length equals 14 residues. The V and J ends lost 5 bases and 8 bases respectively, with 18 bases between them. As DNA, the CDR3 is TGTGCCAGCAGTTCCACAGGGTCCCTATCAGAAGCTTTCTTT. It encodes CASSSTGSLSEAFF.

This clone is a singleton in its sample. The chain is built from TRBV28 and TRBJ1-5; tentative D call: TRBD1 (6 bases). V was shortened by 7 bases and J by 4 bases, with 17 bases between the two germline ends. The CDR3 has 15 residues. Germline CDR1 MDHEN, CDR2 SYDVKM. CDR3 loop: CASNILTGGNQPQHF. In DNA form, the CDR3 reads TGTGCCAGCAACATTCTGACAGGAGGAAATCAGCCCCAGCATTTT.

The DNA for the CDR3 is TGCGCCAGCAGCTTGGTCGGGATCGGCGAGCAGTACTTC. It yields the protein CASSLVGIGEQYF. V and J are TRBV5-1 and TRBJ2-7, with D tentatively TRBD2 (5 bases). Germline CDR1 SGHRS, CDR2 YFSETQ. CDR3 size: 13 residues. V lost 0 bases, J lost 6 bases, and 10 bases lay in between. Full variable domain (missing parts from reference TRBV5-1 and TRBJ2-7): KAGVTQTPRYLIKTRGQQVTLSCSPISGHRSVSWYQQTPGQGLQFLFEYFSETQRNKGNFPGRFSGRQFSNSRSEMNVSTLELGDSALYLCASSLVGIGEQYFGPGTRLTVT.

The rearrangement uses TRBV5-8 and TRBJ1-5, with D hard to call. The germline gives CDR1 SGHTS, CDR2 YDEGEE. The V end was cut by 2 bases, the J end by 5 bases, with 8 bases between. The CDR3 has 13 amino acids. CDR3 sequence (DNA): TGTGCCAGCAGCTTTGGGCAGTATCAGCCCCAGCATTTT. Residues: CASSFGQYQPQHF.

The rearrangement joins TRBV9 to TRBJ2-1; D may be TRBD2 (6 bases). Trimming cost V 0 bases and J 9 bases, with 16 bases left between them. Germline loops: CDR1 SGDLS, CDR2 YYNGEE. The CDR3 covers 15 residues. CDR3 sequence (DNA): TGTGCCAGCAGCGTAGGGGCCGTAACTAGCCTTGAGCAGTTCTTC. It encodes CASSVGAVTSLEQFF.

The chain links TRBV6-1 to TRBJ1-3; a weak D match, TRBD1 (6 bases). This CDR3 spans 15 amino acids. CDR1 is MNHNS, CDR2 SASEGT, per germline. Trimming removed 1 base from V and 5 bases from J, with 12 bases in between. CDR3 DNA sequence: TGTGCCAGCAGTGAAGTGAGCGGGGGGCGAAACACCATATATTTT. This sequence encodes CASSEVSGGRNTIYF.

This clone was counted a few times. J is TRBJ2-1 and V is TRBV7-9; D possibly corresponds to TRBD2 (6 bases). CDR1 and CDR2 (germline): SEHNR, FQNEAQ (reference sequence). This CDR3 contains 17 residues. V lost 2 bases and J 8 bases, leaving 22 bases between the germline ends. This chain's CDR3 is CASSLSVVELAGDEQFF. CDR3 nucleotide sequence: TGTGCCAGCAGCTTATCGGTAGTGGAACTAGCAGGTGATGAGCAGTTCTTC.

This sequence joins TRBV2 and TRBJ2-7; 14 bases are a match to TRBD2. The length of the CDR3 is 19 residues. Trimming took 0 bases from V and 1 from J; bases not matched to a gene: 8. The germline gives CDR1 SNHLY, CDR2 FYNNEI. The CDR3 here is CASSEALGTSGSGSYEQYF. The CDR3 coding sequence is TGTGCCAGCAGTGAAGCGCTTGGGACTAGCGGGAGTGGGTCCTACGAGCAGTACTTC. Drawing the rest from reference TRBV2 and TRBJ2-7, the complete variable domain is EPEVTQTPSHQVTQMGQEVILRCVPISNHLYFYWYRQILGQKVEFLVSFYNNEISEKSEIFDDQFSVERPDGSNFTLKIRSTKLEDSAMYFCASSEALGTSGSGSYEQYFGPGTRLTVT.

The chain combines TRBV6-1 with TRBJ1-5; 10 bases fit TRBD1. Germline V lookup: CDR1 MNHNS, CDR2 SASEGT. Losses at the gene ends were 3 bases for V and 7 bases for J; bases not matched to a gene: 3. The CDR3 totals 14 residues. This CDR3 reads CASSEGQGQQPQHF. CDR3 nucleotides: TGTGCCAGCAGTGAGGGACAGGGGCAACAGCCCCAGCATTTT.

The V and J genes are TRBV6-6 and TRBJ2-1; a possible D gene is TRBD2 (6 bases). The CDR3 covers 15 residues. Deletions cut 7 bases from V and 1 base from J, with 14 bases between. Germline CDR1 reads MNHNY; CDR2 reads SVGAGI (reference sequence). CDR3 residues: CASNWMEGSYNEQFF. CDR3 nucleotide sequence: TGTGCCAGCAATTGGATGGAGGGATCCTACAATGAGCAGTTCTTC.

The chain is built from TRBV30 and TRBJ1-5; tentative D call: TRBD1 (5 bases). Germline assignment: CDR1 GTSNPN and CDR2 SVGIG (reference sequence). The CDR3 extends over 14 amino acids. V lost 5 bases to trimming and J lost 2 bases, with 13 bases between them. CDR3 sequence reads: CAWAQGSGNQPQHF. The CDR3 nucleotides are TGTGCCTGGGCGCAGGGTAGTGGCAATCAGCCCCAGCATTTT.

The CDR3 DNA sequence: TGTGCCAGCAGCTTAGGTGTCGACACTGAAGCTTTCTTT. Protein sequence: CASSLGVDTEAFF. The chain uses TRBV11-2 and TRBJ1-1; D not certain. This CDR3 region has 13 residues. The V and J ends lost 1 base and 3 bases respectively, with 6 bases between them. The germline V gene has CDR1 SGHAT and CDR2 FQNNGV.